Listed below are T cell receptor beta chains from one sample, sequenced in a study of T cell repertoires in cytomegalovirus infection. TCRdb re-derived calls from the reads in MiXCR, one entry per CDR3 protein. The repertoire holds some 900,000 distinct CDR3 sequences, 30% to 35% seen once, with 9.5% to 15% in the top ten. No antigen has been assigned to these receptors. The starting material was cultured CD8+ T cells from PBMCs, obtained from culture after CMV antigen stimulation. These receptors all come from a human donor in good health (CMV status not recorded). Some clones in this sample may be carry-over from other donors' samples. CDR3s include the opening cysteine and the closing phenylalanine or tryptophan. D genes are given only for firm matches. Size is omitted from some rows. Given values are once, few, many or a class for expanded clones.

>TRBV12-3/TRBV12-4|TRBJ2-4|TRBD2|13|few
TGTGCCAGCAGCCCCCTTCGCGGGGGAGGGTGGGGCTTC
CASSPLRGGGWGF
>TRBV19|TRBJ2-5|TRBD1|14|NA
TGTGCCAGTAGTATAGGGACAGGGGATGAGACCCAGTACTTC
CASSIGTGDETQYF
>TRBV12-3/TRBV12-4|TRBJ1-2|NA|14|NA
TGTGCCAGCAGTTCGGCTCCGCGTGTCTATGGCTACACCTTC
CASSSAPRVYGYTF
>TRBV12-3/TRBV12-4|TRBJ1-2|NA|15|NA
TGTGCCAGCAGTTTATTCAGAGGGCTGGGCTATGGCTACACCTTC
CASSLFRGLGYGYTF
>TRBV7-6|TRBJ2-7|NA|13|many
TGTGCCAGCAGCCAAACGGGAACCTACGAGCAGTACTTC
CASSQTGTYEQYF
>TRBV29-1|TRBJ1-2|TRBD1|14|NA
TGCAGCGTCACAGAAACAGGGGTTTCCCATGGCTACACCTTC
CSVTETGVSHGYTF
>TRBV7-6|TRBJ1-4|NA|14|NA
TGTGCCAGCAGCTTCGAGGGTTCTAATGAAAAACTGTTTTTT
CASSFEGSNEKLFF
>TRBV27|TRBJ1-4|NA|15|once
TGTGCCAGCAGTCCAGGACTGGGCACTAATGAAAAACTGTTTTTT
CASSPGLGTNEKLFF
>TRBV6-5|TRBJ1-2|NA|15|few
TGTGCCAGCAGTTACTCGAGGGGAGCTAACTATGGCTACACCTTC
CASSYSRGANYGYTF
>TRBV7-2|TRBJ1-1|NA|15|many
TGTGCCAGCACTATAGTGGGGCCCCCGGCCGGTGAAGCTTTCTTT
CASTIVGPPAGEAFF
>TRBV7-4|TRBJ2-5|NA|15|NA
TGTGCCAGCAGCTCTCCCGGGACGGAAAAAGAGACCCAGTACTTC
CASSSPGTEKETQYF
>TRBV7-2|TRBJ1-1|NA|14|NA
TGTGCCAGCAGCTTTGACCCGCTCGGCACTGAAGCTTTCTTT
CASSFDPLGTEAFF
>TRBV3-1|TRBJ2-1|TRBD2|14|NA
TGTGCCAGCAGCCCCAACCGGGGGGGCGGTGAGCAGTTCTTC
CASSPNRGGGEQFF
>TRBV27|TRBJ1-1|NA|12|few
TGTGCCAGCAATGCGGGCGGGACTGAAGCTTTCTTT
CASNAGGTEAFF
>TRBV20-1|TRBJ2-7|TRBD1|13|few
TGCAGTGCCACCGGGACAGCCGACTACGAGCAGTACTTC
CSATGTADYEQYF
>TRBV11-1|TRBJ2-2|TRBD2|16|many
TGTGCCAGCAGAAAAAGTCCGGGACTAGCGACCGGGGAGCTGTTTTTT
CASRKSPGLATGELFF
>TRBV19|TRBJ1-5|NA|17|NA
TGTGCCAGTAGTAACCGGGACAAAGTGTGGGAAAATCAGCCCCAGCATTTT
CASSNRDKVWENQPQHF
>TRBV9|TRBJ2-3|NA|13|few
TGTGCCAGCAGCCCACCGGAGGGAGATACGCAGTATTTT
CASSPPEGDTQYF
>TRBV7-2|TRBJ2-1|NA|15|many
TGTGCCAGCAGCTACCGGGACAAGGTACTCAGTGAGCAGTTCTTC
CASSYRDKVLSEQFF
>TRBV9|TRBJ1-1|NA|15|NA
TGTGCCAGCAGCGACCCAGGGTACCGGAACACTGAAGCTTTCTTT
CASSDPGYRNTEAFF